This is a list of T cell receptor beta chains from one sample in a study of CD8 T cells in Susac syndrome. TCRdb called the immunoSEQ multiplex PCR reads again in MiXCR, with one record for every CDR3 protein. The data show a few hundred thousand distinct CDR3 sequences, approximately 84% seen once. Sequenced sample: CD8+ T cells from PBMCs. All receptors come from a human donor with multiple sclerosis. Each CDR3 is given without its conserved first and last residue. The D gene is left open where the match is weak.

length	V	D	CDR3
12	TRBV27	NA	ASSLTGPSNEQF
11	TRBV9	NA	ASGSTGINGYT
18	TRBV11-1	TRBD1	ASSFPRSRDSLGGNTEAF
12	TRBV19	NA	ASSILGENTEAF
9	TRBV6-5	NA	ATRTHVEAF
11	TRBV10-3	NA	ATGGILNTEAF
13	TRBV20-1	TRBD2	SAAGGGSFYNEQF
12	TRBV11-1	TRBD1	ASSRTGKQETQY
13	TRBV27	NA	ASSLLGGVNTEAF
19	TRBV7-8	TRBD2	ASSLAHSTSGRLSSYNEQF
10	TRBV2	NA	ATLSSQDEQY
14	TRBV28	TRBD2	ASSLSLAGAEETQY
15	TRBV30	TRBD1	AWGRGTGLFSGNTIY
14	TRBV4-1	NA	ASSRIYEEGDTEAF
16	TRBV5-6	NA	ASSLEKRGSSEYNEQF
14	TRBV2	TRBD2	ASRTRDSGSGYEQY
14	TRBV28	TRBD2	ASSLGLAGITDTQY
11	TRBV12-3/TRBV12-4	NA	ASSPDGYNEQF
11	TRBV29-1	TRBD2	SATLAGYNEQF
12	TRBV27	NA	ASSGGHNSYEQY
17	TRBV3-1	NA	ASSQVPHPVQLSTDTQY
13	TRBV28	NA	ASIPFGGSNYGYT
12	TRBV3-1	NA	ASSQGQGYEKLF
13	TRBV12-3/TRBV12-4	NA	ASSTLRAARYGYT
15	TRBV27	TRBD1	ASSSGPGTGLNTEAF
13	TRBV6-6	NA	ASSSQKRATDTQY
13	TRBV7-8	TRBD2	ASSGGTSQAGELF
12	TRBV27	NA	ASSQGTGQETQY
11	TRBV9	NA	ASRGDSGNTIY
12	TRBV6-5	NA	ASSYLEGANEQF
12	TRBV4-1	NA	ASSPTPPNSPLH